This TCR beta chain was obtained from a study of PD-1 blockade in classical Hodgkin lymphoma. About this clone: As yet, its antigen is unknown.

The V gene's germline CDR1 is MNHNS and CDR2 SASEGT. There are 14 residues in the CDR3. V shed 8 bases and J shed 2 bases, with 13 bases lying between them. Study-level results: Patients with a complete response exhibited baseline diversity comparable to newly diagnosed patients. Among the patients, those starting nivolumab under 1 year after ASCT were excluded. Newly diagnosed patients were reported to start with lower TCR diversity than healthy donors.

Measured with immunoSEQ multiplex PCR; TCRdb has only the in-frame clones, and not every one. The data contain 70,000 to 80,000 clones, about 92% of them singletons. Exposure to brentuximab vedotin varied, and each patient had relapsed following autologous stem cell transplantation. Progressive disease, partial response or complete response was each patient's best response. J is TRBJ1-5 and V is TRBV6-1; possibly TRBD1 for D (5 bases). The sequencing here drew on peripheral blood mononuclear cells (PBMCs), taken at baseline. The sequence came from a human donor with classical Hodgkin lymphoma. The CDR3 sequence: CASANWGGNQPQHF. The CDR3 nucleotides read TGTGCCAGCGCAAATTGGGGGGGCAATCAGCCCCAGCATTTT.